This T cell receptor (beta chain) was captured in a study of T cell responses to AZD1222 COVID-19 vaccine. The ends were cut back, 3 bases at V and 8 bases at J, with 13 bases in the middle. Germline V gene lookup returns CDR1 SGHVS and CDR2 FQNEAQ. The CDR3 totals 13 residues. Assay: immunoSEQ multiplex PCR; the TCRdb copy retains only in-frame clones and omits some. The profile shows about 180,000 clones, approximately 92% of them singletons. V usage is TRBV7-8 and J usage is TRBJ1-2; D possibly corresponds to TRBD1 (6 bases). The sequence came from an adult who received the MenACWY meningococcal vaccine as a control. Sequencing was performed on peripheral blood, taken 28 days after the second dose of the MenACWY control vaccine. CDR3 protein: CASSFDRRDGYTF. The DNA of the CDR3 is TGTGCCAGCAGCTTCGACAGGAGGGACGGCTACACCTTC.